This T cell receptor beta chain was retrieved from a study of T cell repertoires in cytomegalovirus infection (dated by TCRdb to the late 2010s). Broadly, across the study: Because public TCR beta signatures pointed to carriage of CMV infection together with the matching HLA type, the HLA type of each donor mattered for the analysis. Summary of the overall study and its limitations: The ex vivo response was dominated by HLA-C-restricted CMV-specific TCR beta clonotypes, which also provided the single most frequent clonotype in two of eight donors. Carriers of CMV infection plus the relevant HLA type were discriminated by the cumulative frequency of public TCR beta family members in the study cohort and in an independent approximately 400-donor cohort.

This clonotype turned up a few times. Which antigen it targets is not known. Qualities for individual bases were not recorded, and no much larger clone is one base off. These reads were obtained on an Illumina HiSeq 1500. The public reads were reprocessed in TCRdb via fastp at Q25 and MiXCR, keeping in-frame beta chains. Under each unique CDR3 protein, matching rows form one entry showing the most common genes and DNA. This sample holds approximately 490,000 distinct CDR3 sequences; about 11% were observed only once. The ten largest clones capture roughly 10% of the sample. Via the germline V gene, CDR1 is MDHEN and CDR2 SYDVKM. The CDR3 measures 16 amino acids from cysteine to phenylalanine. The only DNA kept is the CDR3, 48 bases in frame from the first base. V is shortened by 5 bases, J by 3 bases, and the region joining them spans 16 bases.

The rearranged segments are TRBV28 and TRBJ1-4; the D region possibly corresponds to TRBD1 (6 bases align). This sequence originates from a human donor in good health (CMV status not recorded). Some clones in this sample may be carry-over from other donors' samples. The sequencing input was PBMCs. The CDR3 region: CASSRERGTANEKLFF. The DNA is TGTGCCAGCAGTAGAGAGAGGGGGACGGCTAATGAAAAACTGTTTTTT.